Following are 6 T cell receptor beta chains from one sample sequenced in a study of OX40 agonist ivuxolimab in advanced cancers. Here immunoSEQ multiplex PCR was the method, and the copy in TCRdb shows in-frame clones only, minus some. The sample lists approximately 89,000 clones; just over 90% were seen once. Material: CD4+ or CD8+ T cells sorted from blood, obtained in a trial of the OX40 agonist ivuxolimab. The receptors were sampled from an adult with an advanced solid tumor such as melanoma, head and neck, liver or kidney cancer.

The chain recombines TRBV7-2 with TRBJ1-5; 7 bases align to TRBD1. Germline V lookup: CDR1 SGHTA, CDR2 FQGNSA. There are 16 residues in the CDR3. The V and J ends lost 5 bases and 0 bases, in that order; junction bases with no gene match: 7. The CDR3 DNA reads TGTGCCAGCAGCGCCGGGACAGCCTTTAGCAATCAGCCCCAGCATTTT. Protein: CASSAGTAFSNQPQHF.

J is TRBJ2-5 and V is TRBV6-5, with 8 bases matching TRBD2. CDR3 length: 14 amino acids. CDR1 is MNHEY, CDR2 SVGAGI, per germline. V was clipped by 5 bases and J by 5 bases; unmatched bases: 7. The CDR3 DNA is TGTGCCAGCAGTACCAGCGGGGGCCGGGAGACCCAGTACTTC. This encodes CASSTSGGRETQYF.

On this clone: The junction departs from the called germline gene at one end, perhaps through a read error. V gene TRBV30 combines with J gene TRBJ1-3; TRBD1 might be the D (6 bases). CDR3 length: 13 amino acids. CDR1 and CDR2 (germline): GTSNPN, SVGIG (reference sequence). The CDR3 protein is CGGSHISGNTIYF. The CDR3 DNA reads TGCGGGGGCAGCCATATTTCTGGAAACACCATATATTTT.

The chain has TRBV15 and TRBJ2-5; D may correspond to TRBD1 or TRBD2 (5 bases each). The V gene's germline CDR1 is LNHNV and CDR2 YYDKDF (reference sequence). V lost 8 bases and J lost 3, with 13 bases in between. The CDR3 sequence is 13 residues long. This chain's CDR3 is CATSAGAKETQYF. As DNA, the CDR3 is TGTGCCACCTCCGCCGGGGCAAAAGAGACCCAGTACTTC. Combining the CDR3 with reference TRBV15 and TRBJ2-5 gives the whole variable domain DAMVIQNPRYQVTQFGKPVTLSCSQTLNHNVMYWYQQKSSQAPKLLFHYYDKDFNNEADTPDNFQSRRPNTSFCFLDIRSPGLGDTAMYLCATSAGAKETQYFGPGTRLLVL.

The CDR3 DNA sequence: TGTGCCAGCAGCTTATGGCAGGGACACTACGAGCAGTACTTC. It encodes CASSLWQGHYEQYF. The gene calls are TRBV7-2 and TRBJ2-7, with D perhaps matching TRBD1 (6 bases). Germline V gives CDR1 SGHTA, CDR2 FQGNSA. The CDR3 covers 14 residues. With 2 bases removed from V and 3 bases from J, the gap between germline ends came to 11 bases.

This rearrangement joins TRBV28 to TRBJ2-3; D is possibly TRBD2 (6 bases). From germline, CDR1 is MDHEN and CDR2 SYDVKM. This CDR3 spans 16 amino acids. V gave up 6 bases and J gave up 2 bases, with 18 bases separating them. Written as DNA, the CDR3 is TGTGCCAGCAGCCCTGGGACCGGGGGTCCCACAGATACGCAGTATTTT. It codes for CASSPGTGGPTDTQYF.